This entry lists 10 T cell receptor beta chains sequenced from one sample in a study of T-cell reconstitution after alpha-beta-depleted transplantation in children. The library targeted TCRbeta and was prepared with unique molecular identifiers. TCRdb ran MiXCR on the PCR reads and lists one entry per CDR3 protein. The table records about 900,000 distinct CDR3 sequences, roughly 29% of them present only once. The sequencing used PBMCs, mostly from graft donor cells, collected 360 days after TCRalphabeta/CD19-depleted stem cell transplant. These receptors were obtained from a boy younger than two who had a stem cell transplant for SCID, so the T cells may come from the graft donor.

This chain connects TRBV5-6 to TRBJ2-2; D is unresolved. The ends were cut back, 5 bases at V and 5 bases at J, with 10 bases in the middle. Germline V gene lookup returns CDR1 SGHDT and CDR2 YYEEEE. The length of the CDR3 is 13 residues. CDR3 in DNA: TGTGCCAGCAGACGTCGGCGGACCGGGGAGCTGTTTTTT. As protein: CASRRRRTGELFF.

This clonotype was counted at least ten times. The chain has TRBV10-3 and TRBJ2-7; D may be TRBD1 or TRBD2 (5 bases each). The CDR3 is 14 amino acids. Trimming removed 0 bases from V and 6 bases from J, with 12 bases in between. Germline V gene lookup returns CDR1 ENHRY and CDR2 SYGVKD. CDR3 amino acids: CAISESGRGVEQYF. The CDR3 DNA follows: TGTGCCATCAGTGAGTCGGGGCGAGGGGTCGAGCAGTACTTC.

This clonotype appeared a few times. The V and J genes are TRBV20-1 and TRBJ1-2; TRBD1 might be the D (6 bases). Looked up from germline, CDR1 is DFQATT and CDR2 is SNEGSKA (reference sequence). Trimming removed 2 bases from V and 8 bases from J, with 21 bases in between. The CDR3 covers 15 residues. This CDR3 is CSARSPGQQGGGYTF. CDR3 coding DNA: TGCAGTGCTAGATCCCCCGGACAACAGGGAGGCGGCTACACCTTC.

The CDR3 region is CASSQDWGRAQYF. The DNA of the CDR3 is TGCGCCAGCAGCCAAGATTGGGGGCGTGCGCAGTACTTC. The chain combines TRBV4-1 with TRBJ2-7, with D possibly being TRBD1 (6 bases). The CDR3 runs 13 residues. V lost 0 bases to trimming and J lost 9 bases, with 12 bases between them. CDR1 and CDR2 (germline): MGHRA, YSYEKL.

This clonotype came up a few times. The chain uses TRBV6-1 and TRBJ2-3; tentatively, D is TRBD2 (6 bases). The CDR3 length is 17 residues. Trimming stripped 8 bases from V and 6 bases from J, with 27 bases between. CDR1 MNHNS and CDR2 SASEGT come from the germline V gene. CDR3 loop: CASFPTGVAGHEDTQYF. The CDR3 DNA is TGTGCCAGCTTCCCGACCGGAGTGGCGGGGCATGAGGATACGCAGTATTTT.

This clonotype was recorded a few times. The chain is built from TRBV7-9 and TRBJ2-2; D remains ambiguous. The length of the CDR3 is 15 residues. CDR1 is SEHNR, CDR2 FQNEAQ, per germline (reference sequence). V shed 8 bases and J shed 7 bases, with 20 bases lying between them. The CDR3 is CASGKGLLYGGELFF. CDR3 sequence (DNA): TGTGCCAGCGGGAAAGGGTTGTTATATGGCGGGGAGCTGTTTTTT.

This clonotype has just a few counts. The chain is built from TRBV5-1 and TRBJ2-3; 9 bases line up with TRBD2. The CDR3 loop spans 17 amino acids. V lost 0 bases to trimming and J lost 5 bases; unmatched junction nucleotides: 10. CDR1 and CDR2 (germline): SGHRS, YFSETQ. CDR3: CASSLAYAGGPVDTQYF. DNA for the CDR3: TGCGCCAGCAGCTTGGCCTATGCGGGGGGGCCGGTAGATACGCAGTATTTT. Full variable domain (remainder filled in from reference TRBV5-1 and TRBJ2-3): KAGVTQTPRYLIKTRGQQVTLSCSPISGHRSVSWYQQTPGQGLQFLFEYFSETQRNKGNFPGRFSGRQFSNSRSEMNVSTLELGDSALYLCASSLAYAGGPVDTQYFGPGTRLTVL.

This clonotype has more than one count but fewer than ten. The rearrangement uses TRBV28 and TRBJ2-6; either TRBD1 or TRBD2 may fit D (6 bases each). The CDR3 is made up of 15 amino acids. Germline V gives CDR1 MDHEN, CDR2 SYDVKM. V lost 5 bases and J 4 bases, leaving 12 bases between the germline ends. This CDR3 reads CASSNREAGANVLTF. The CDR3 DNA reads as TGTGCCAGCAGTAACAGGGAGGCCGGGGCCAACGTCCTGACTTTC.

This chain uses TRBV6-5 with TRBJ2-7; TRBD1 agrees at 7 bases. The germline gives CDR1 MNHEY, CDR2 SVGAGI. Trimming removed 4 bases from V and 6 bases from J; junction bases left unmatched: 9. This CDR3 region has 14 residues. The CDR3 region is CASSLHYRGGEQYF. The DNA for the CDR3 is TGTGCCAGCAGTTTACACTACAGGGGTGGCGAGCAGTACTTC.

This sequence joins TRBV5-1 and TRBJ2-3; 11 bases match TRBD2. Germline V gene lookup returns CDR1 SGHRS and CDR2 YFSETQ. The CDR3 covers 16 residues. After removal of 2 bases from V and 2 bases from J, the junction contained 4 bases not matched to a gene. CDR3 amino acids: CASSFGGLAATDTQYF. In nucleotides, the CDR3 is TGCGCCAGCAGCTTCGGGGGACTAGCGGCCACAGATACGCAGTATTTT.